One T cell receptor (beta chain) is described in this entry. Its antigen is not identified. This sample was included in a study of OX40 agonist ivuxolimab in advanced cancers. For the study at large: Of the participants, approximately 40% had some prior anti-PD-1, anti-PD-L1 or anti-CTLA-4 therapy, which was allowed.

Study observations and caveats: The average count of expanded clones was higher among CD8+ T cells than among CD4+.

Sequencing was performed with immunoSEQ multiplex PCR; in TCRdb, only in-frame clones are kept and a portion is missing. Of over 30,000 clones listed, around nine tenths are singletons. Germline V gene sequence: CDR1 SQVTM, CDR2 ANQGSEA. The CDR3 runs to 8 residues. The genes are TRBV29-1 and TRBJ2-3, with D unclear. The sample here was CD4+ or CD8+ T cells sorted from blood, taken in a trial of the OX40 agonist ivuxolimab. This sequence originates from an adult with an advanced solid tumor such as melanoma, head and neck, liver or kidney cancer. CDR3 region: CVTDTQYF. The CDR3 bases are TGCGTCACGGATACGCAGTATTTT.